The clone carrying this T cell receptor (beta chain) was counted once. Antigen: not known. The data originate from a study of tumor and adjacent non-tumor tissue in lung cancer. Study at large: There were about 12 adenocarcinoma, 2 squamous cell carcinoma and 1 small cell lung cancer cases. Aged 31 to 76 years, patients included roughly ten men and roughly 5 women with stage I to III disease.

This sample's RNA came from whole unsorted tissue. The library came from three nested PCR rounds adapted from ARM-PCR protocols. TCRdb ran MiXCR on the multiplex PCR reads and lists one entry per CDR3 protein. The data contain 60,000 to 95,000 distinct CDR3 sequences, under 80% of them singletons. Study-level results: Normal lung showed higher cumulative top 100 clone frequency than tumor. Tumor tissue had significantly higher TCR diversity than normal lung.

Germline V gene lookup returns CDR1 KGHSH and CDR2 LQKENI. CDR3 length: 15 residues. After removal of 3 bases from V and 0 bases from J, the junction contained 3 bases not matched to a gene. The rearrangement links TRBV18 to TRBJ2-5; TRBD2 matches at 8 bases. This clonotype originated in a woman between 50 and 59 years old with non-small cell lung cancer. Sequenced: lung tumor tissue. CDR3 sequence reads: CASSPQLADQETQYF. CDR3 nucleotides: TGTGCCAGCTCACCTCAACTAGCGGACCAAGAGACCCAGTACTTC.